This T cell receptor (beta chain) was sequenced in a study of radiotherapy plus CTLA-4 blockade in lung cancer (dated by TCRdb to about 2018). Regarding the study in general: Among enrolled patients, under 20% had an objective response and 30% to 40% reached disease control.

The library relied on the immunoSEQ multiplex PCR assay. In its TCRdb copy, this immuneACCESS table keeps in-frame sequences only and misses some clones. Where compared with another copy, unresolved V genes explain less than half of these, and the others have no known cause. In all, the sample holds some 110,000 clones, and approximately 80% of those were seen once. Less than 4% of the sample belongs to the ten largest clones. In regard to this clone: The antigen it binds to is not known. The record has no base qualities; no much larger clone is one base away.

CDR1 and CDR2 are drawn from the germline V gene: SGHAT, FQNNGV. From the cysteine up to the phenylalanine, the CDR3 has a length of 16 residues. The entry retains the CDR3 DNA only, 48 bases that are in frame from base 1. Trimmed from V: 1 base; trimmed from J: 7 bases; junction bases lacking a gene match: 6. Study-wide conclusions, independent of this receptor: TCR clones derived from tumors expanded in peripheral blood after treatment with radiotherapy and ipilimumab. The strongest predictors of response, as reported, were early dynamic changes in blood T cell clones along with a rise in serum interferon-beta after radiation.

Focal radiation therapy combined with CTLA-4 blockade (ipilimumab) was tested in patients with chemo-refractory metastatic non-small-cell lung cancer. The sample was peripheral blood, taken from a patient treated with radiotherapy plus ipilimumab. Recombination joined TRBV11-2 with TRBJ2-7, with 14 junctional bases fitting TRBD2. This TCR came from a human donor with non-small cell lung cancer that progressed on radiotherapy plus ipilimumab. Some clones in this sample may be carry-over from other donors' samples. The CDR3 has the sequence CASSLGLAGGPREQYF. Read as DNA, the sequence is TGTGCCAGCAGCTTAGGACTAGCGGGGGGGCCCAGGGAGCAGTACTTC.